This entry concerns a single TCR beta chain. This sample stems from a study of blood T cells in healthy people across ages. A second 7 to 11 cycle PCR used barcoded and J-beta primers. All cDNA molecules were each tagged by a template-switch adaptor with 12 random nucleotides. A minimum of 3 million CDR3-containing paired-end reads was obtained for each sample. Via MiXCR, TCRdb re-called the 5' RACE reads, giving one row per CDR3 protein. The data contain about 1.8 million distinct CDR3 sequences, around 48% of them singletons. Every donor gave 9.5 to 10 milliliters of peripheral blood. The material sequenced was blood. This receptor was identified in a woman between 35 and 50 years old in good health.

CDR3 nucleotides: TGTGCCAGCACCACAGCCCGGGCGGAGAATTCACCCCTCCACTTT. Amino acids: CASTTARAENSPLHF. The chain links TRBV7-2 to TRBJ1-6, with D hard to call. Germline V CDR1 and CDR2: SGHTA, FQGNSA. Trimming took off 7 bases at V and 7 bases at J, with 17 bases between the two ends. The CDR3 runs to 15 residues.